Here is one T cell receptor (beta chain) with its context. The sample is drawn from a study of shared clonotypes between healthy human individuals. Overall study context: CD8 memory received one plate per donor, CD8 naive two, CD4 memory three and CD4 naive three.

Only CD45RO-negative cells positively selected for CCR7 counted as naive CD8 cells, so terminally differentiated effector memory CD45RA+ cells were excluded. Unmatched junction bases numbered 10, after V lost 4 bases and J lost 7 bases. Germline values: CDR1 SGHRS, CDR2 YFSETQ. The length of the CDR3 is 15 residues. In the original processing: Filtering differed because ImmunoSEQ produced junction-only sequences that carried no quality scores. Only in-frame clones appear in the TCRdb table, and some are missing; sequencing was by immunoSEQ multiplex PCR. From that table come the V and J calls and clone size; the DNA was used to work out D and trimming. The repertoire holds about 680,000 clones, with roughly 94% as singletons.

Sequenced: naive CD8+ T cells sorted from blood. The source is a young man in good health. The chain links TRBV5-1 to TRBJ2-1; TRBD2 aligns across 8 bases. The DNA for the CDR3 is TGCGCCAGCAGCCCCAGCGGGAGCGCGGGAAATGAGCAGTTCTTC. Translated: CASSPSGSAGNEQFF.